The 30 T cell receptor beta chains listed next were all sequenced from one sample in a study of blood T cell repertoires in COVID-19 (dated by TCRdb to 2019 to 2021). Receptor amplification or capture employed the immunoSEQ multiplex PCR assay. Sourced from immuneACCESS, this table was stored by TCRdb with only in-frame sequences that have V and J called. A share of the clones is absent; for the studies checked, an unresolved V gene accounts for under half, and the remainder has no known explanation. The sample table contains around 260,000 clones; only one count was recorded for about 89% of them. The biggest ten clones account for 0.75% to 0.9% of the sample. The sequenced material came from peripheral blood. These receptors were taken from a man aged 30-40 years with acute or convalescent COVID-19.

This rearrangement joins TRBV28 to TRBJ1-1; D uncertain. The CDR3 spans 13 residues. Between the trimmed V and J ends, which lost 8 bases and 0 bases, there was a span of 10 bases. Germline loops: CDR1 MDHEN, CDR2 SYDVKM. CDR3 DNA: TGTGCCAGCGTCGGAGGGATGAACACTGAAGCTTTCTTT. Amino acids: CASVGGMNTEAFF.

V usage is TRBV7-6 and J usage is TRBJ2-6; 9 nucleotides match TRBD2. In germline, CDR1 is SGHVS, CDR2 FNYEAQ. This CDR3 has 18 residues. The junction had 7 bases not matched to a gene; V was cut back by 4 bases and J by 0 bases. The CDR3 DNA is TGTGCCAGCAGCTCCAGCGGGGGGCCCCCCTCTGGGGCCAACGTCCTGACTTTC. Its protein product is CASSSSGGPPSGANVLTF.

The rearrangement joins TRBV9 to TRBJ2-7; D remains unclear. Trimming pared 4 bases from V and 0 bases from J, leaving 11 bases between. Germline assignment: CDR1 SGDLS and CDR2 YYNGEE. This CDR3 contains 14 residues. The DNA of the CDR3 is TGTGCCAGCAGCTCCCGAACAGACTCCTACGAGCAGTACTTC. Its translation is CASSSRTDSYEQYF. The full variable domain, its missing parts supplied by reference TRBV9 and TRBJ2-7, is DSGVTQTPKHLITATGQRVTLRCSPRSGDLSVYWYQQSLDQGLQFLIQYYNGEERAKGNILERFSAQQFPDLHSELNLSSLELGDSALYFCASSSRTDSYEQYFGPGTRLTVT.

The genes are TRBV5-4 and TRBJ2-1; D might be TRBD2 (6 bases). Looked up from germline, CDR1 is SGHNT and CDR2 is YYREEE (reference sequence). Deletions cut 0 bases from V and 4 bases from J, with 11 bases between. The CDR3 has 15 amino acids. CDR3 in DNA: TGTGCCAGCAGCTTGGGACCTGGGGGGTACAATGAGCAGTTCTTC. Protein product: CASSLGPGGYNEQFF. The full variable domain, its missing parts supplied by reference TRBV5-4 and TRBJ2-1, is ETGVTQSPTHLIKTRGQQVTLRCSSQSGHNTVSWYQQALGQGPQFIFQYYREEENGRGNFPPRFSGLQFPNYSSELNVNALELDDSALYLCASSLGPGGYNEQFFGPGTRLTVL.

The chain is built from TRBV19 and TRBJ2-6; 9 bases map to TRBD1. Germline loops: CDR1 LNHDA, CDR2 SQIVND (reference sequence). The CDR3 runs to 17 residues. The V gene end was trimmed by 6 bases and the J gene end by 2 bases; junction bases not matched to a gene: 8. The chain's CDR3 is CASRGQGIYTGANVLTF. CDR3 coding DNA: TGTGCCAGTAGGGGACAGGGAATCTATACTGGGGCCAACGTCCTGACTTTC.

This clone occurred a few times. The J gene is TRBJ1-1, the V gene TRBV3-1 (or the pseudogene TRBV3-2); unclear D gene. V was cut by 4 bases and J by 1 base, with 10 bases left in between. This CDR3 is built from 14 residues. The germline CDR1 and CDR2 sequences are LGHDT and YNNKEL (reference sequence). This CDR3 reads CASSPTHANTEAFF. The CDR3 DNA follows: TGTGCCAGCAGCCCTACCCATGCGAACACTGAAGCTTTCTTT.

The CDR3 loop is CASRPGGPNTYEQYF. Here the CDR3 DNA reads TGTGCCAGCAGACCGGGGGGACCCAACACCTACGAGCAGTACTTC. The chain uses TRBV28 and TRBJ2-7, with 7 positions matching TRBD2. CDR3 length equals 15 residues. Germline V gives CDR1 MDHEN, CDR2 SYDVKM. J was trimmed by 2 bases and V by 6 bases; bases with no gene match: 10. Complete variable domain (other parts from reference TRBV28 and TRBJ2-7): DVKVTQSSRYLVKRTGEKVFLECVQDMDHENMFWYRQDPGLGLRLIYFSYDVKMKEKGDIPEGYSVSREKKERFSLILESASTNQTSMYLCASRPGGPNTYEQYFGPGTRLTVT.

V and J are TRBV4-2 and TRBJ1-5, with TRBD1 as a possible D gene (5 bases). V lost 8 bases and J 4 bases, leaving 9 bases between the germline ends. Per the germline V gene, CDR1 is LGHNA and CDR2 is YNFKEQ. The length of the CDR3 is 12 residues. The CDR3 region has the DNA TGTGCCAGCGGGCAGGGAAATCAGCCCCAGCATTTT. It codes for CASGQGNQPQHF.

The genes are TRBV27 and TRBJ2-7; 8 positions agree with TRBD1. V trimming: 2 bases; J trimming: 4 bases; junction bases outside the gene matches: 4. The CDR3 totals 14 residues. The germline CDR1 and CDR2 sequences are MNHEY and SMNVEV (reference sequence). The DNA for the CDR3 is TGTGCCAGCAGTTTAATTGGACAGGGATACGAGCAGTACTTC. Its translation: CASSLIGQGYEQYF.

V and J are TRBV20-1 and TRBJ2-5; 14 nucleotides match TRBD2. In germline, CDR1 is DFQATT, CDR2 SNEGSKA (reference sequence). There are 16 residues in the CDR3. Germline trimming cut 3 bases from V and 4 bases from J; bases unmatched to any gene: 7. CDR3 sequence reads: CSASGTSGRGAETQYF. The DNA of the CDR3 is TGCAGTGCTAGTGGGACTAGCGGGAGAGGCGCAGAGACCCAGTACTTC.

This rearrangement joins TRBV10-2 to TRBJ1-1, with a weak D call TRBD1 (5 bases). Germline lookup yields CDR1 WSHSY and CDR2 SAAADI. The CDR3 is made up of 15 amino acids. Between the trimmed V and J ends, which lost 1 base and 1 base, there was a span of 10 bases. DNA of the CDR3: TGCGCCAGCAGTGAGTTCCAGGGAAAGAACACTGAAGCTTTCTTT. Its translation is CASSEFQGKNTEAFF.

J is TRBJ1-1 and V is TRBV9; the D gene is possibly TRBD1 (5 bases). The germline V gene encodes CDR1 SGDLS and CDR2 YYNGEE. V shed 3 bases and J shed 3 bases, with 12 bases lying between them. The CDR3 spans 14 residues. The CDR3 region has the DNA TGTGCCAGCAGCGCAGGGCTTAGTGACACTGAAGCTTTCTTT. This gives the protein CASSAGLSDTEAFF.

CDR3 DNA: TGTGCCAGCAGCTTAGCCCCAGGGATGTATAATTCACCCCTCCACTTT. Residues: CASSLAPGMYNSPLHF. The V gene is TRBV7-9, the J gene TRBJ1-6, with D perhaps matching TRBD1 (5 bases). The V gene lost 0 bases and the J gene lost 4 bases, with 10 bases spanning the gap. The CDR3 has 16 residues. CDR1 and CDR2 (germline): SEHNR, FQNEAQ (reference sequence).

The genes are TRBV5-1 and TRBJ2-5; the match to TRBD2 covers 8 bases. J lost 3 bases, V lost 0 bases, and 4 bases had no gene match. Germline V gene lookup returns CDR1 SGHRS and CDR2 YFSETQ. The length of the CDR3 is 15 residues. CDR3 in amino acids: CASSLAGRAEETQYF. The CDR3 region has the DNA TGCGCCAGCAGCTTGGCCGGGAGGGCCGAAGAGACCCAGTACTTC.

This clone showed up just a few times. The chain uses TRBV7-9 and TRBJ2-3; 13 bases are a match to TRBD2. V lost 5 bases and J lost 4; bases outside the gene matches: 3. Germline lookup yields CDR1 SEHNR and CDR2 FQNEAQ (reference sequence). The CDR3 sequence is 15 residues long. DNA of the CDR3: TGTGCCAGCAGCCGACTAGCGGGGGGTCCAGATACGCAGTATTTT. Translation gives CASSRLAGGPDTQYF.

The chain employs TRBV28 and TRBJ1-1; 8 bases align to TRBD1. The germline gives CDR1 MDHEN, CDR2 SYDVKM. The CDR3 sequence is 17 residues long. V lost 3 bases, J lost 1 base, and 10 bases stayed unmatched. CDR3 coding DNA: TGTGCCAGCAGTTTTCCCAGGGGGCGGCAAAGGAACACTGAAGCTTTCTTT. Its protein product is CASSFPRGRQRNTEAFF.

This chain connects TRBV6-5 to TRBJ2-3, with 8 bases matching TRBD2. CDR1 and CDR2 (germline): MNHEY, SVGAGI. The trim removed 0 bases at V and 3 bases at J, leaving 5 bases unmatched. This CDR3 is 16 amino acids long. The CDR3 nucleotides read TGTGCCAGCAGTTACTCCCGTCGGGGGGGGACAGATACGCAGTATTTT. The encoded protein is CASSYSRRGGTDTQYF.

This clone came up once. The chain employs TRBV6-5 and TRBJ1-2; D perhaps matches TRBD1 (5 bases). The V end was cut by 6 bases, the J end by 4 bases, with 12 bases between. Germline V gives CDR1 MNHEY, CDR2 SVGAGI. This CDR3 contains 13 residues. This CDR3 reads CASSRGRTYGYTF. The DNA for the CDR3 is TGTGCCAGCAGCCGGGGGAGGACCTATGGCTACACCTTC.

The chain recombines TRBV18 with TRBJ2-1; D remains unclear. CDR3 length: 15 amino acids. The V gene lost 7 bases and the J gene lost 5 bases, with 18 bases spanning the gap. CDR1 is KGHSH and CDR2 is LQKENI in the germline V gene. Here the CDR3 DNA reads TGTGCCAGCTATGCCGGGTACTCCAACGACAATGAGCAGTTCTTC. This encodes CASYAGYSNDNEQFF.

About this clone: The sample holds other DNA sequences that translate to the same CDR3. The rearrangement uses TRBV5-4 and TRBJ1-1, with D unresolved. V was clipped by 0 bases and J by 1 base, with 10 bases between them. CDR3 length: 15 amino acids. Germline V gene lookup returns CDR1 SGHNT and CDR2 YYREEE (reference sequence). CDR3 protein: CASSLGVTSNTEAFF. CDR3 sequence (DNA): TGTGCCAGCAGCTTGGGCGTGACATCGAACACTGAAGCTTTCTTT.

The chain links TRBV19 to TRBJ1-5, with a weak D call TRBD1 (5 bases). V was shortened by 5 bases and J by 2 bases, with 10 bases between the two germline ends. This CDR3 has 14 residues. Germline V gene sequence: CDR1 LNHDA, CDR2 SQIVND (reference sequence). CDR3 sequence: CASSPRQRNQPQHF. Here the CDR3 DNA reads TGTGCCAGTAGTCCACGACAGCGCAATCAGCCCCAGCATTTT.

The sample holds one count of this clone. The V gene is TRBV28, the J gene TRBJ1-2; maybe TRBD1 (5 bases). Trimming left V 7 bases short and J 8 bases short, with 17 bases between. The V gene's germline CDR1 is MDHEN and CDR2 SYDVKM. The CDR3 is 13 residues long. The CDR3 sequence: CASTPARVRGYTF. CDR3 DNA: TGTGCCAGCACCCCGGCCAGGGTTAGGGGCTACACCTTC.

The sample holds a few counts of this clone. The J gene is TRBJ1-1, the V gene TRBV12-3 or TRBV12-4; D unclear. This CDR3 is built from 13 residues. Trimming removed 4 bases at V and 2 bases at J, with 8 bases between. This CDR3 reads CASSWRSNTEAFF. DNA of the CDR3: TGTGCCAGCAGTTGGAGAAGCAACACTGAAGCTTTCTTT.

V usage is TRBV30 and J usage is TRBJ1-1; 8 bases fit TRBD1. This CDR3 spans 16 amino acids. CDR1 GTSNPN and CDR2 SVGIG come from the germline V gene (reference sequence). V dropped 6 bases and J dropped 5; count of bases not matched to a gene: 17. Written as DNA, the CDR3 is TGTGCCTGTAAACCCCGGGACAGGATAAGGAGGACTGAAGCTTTCTTT. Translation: CACKPRDRIRRTEAFF.

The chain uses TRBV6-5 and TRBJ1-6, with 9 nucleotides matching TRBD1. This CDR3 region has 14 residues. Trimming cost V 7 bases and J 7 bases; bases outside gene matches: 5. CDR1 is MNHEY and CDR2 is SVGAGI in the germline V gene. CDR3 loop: CASNGQGINSPLHF. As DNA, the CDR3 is TGTGCCAGCAACGGACAGGGGATCAATTCACCCCTCCACTTT.

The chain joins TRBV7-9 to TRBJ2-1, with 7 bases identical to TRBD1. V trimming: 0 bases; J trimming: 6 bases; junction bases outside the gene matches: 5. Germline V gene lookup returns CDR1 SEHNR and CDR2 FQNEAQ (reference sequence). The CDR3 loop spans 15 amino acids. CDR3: CASSLAQGRVNEQFF. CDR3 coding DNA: TGTGCCAGCAGCTTAGCACAGGGGAGAGTCAATGAGCAGTTCTTC.

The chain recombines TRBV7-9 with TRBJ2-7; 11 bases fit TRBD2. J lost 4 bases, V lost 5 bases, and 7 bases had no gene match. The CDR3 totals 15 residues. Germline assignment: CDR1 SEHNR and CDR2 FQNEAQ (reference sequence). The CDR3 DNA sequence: TGTGCCAGCAGCCCTCAACTAGCGGGGGATTACGAGCAGTACTTC. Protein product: CASSPQLAGDYEQYF. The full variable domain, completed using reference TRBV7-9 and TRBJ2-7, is DTGVSQNPRHKITKRGQNVTFRCDPISEHNRLYWYRQTLGQGPEFLTYFQNEAQLEKSRLLSDRFSAERPKGSFSTLEIQRTEQGDSAMYLCASSPQLAGDYEQYFGPGTRLTVT.

The CDR3 DNA reads TGCGCCAGCAGCGACGGGACAGGGAGGGGGACAGATACGCAGTATTTT. Its protein is CASSDGTGRGTDTQYF. This sequence joins TRBV5-1 and TRBJ2-3, with TRBD1 matching over 9 bases. Germline CDR1 and CDR2: SGHRS and YFSETQ. The CDR3 runs to 16 residues. Losses at the gene ends were 4 bases for V and 3 bases for J; bases not matched to a gene: 9.

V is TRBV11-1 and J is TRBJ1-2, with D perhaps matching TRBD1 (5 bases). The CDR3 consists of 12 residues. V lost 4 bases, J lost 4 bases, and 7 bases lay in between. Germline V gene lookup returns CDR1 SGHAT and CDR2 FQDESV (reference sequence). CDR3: CASSYDSYGYTF. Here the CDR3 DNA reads TGTGCCAGCAGCTACGACAGCTATGGCTACACCTTC.

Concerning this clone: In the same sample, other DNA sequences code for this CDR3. The CDR3 is CASSVATGAYNEQFF. The DNA for the CDR3 is TGTGCCAGCAGCGTAGCGACAGGGGCCTACAATGAGCAGTTCTTC. The genes are TRBV9 and TRBJ2-1; TRBD1 aligns across 8 bases. V gave up 0 bases and J gave up 2 bases; unmatched junction bases: 1. Germline V CDR1 and CDR2: SGDLS, YYNGEE. The CDR3 runs 15 residues. The variable domain in full, completed from reference TRBV9 and TRBJ2-1, reads DSGVTQTPKHLITATGQRVTLRCSPRSGDLSVYWYQQSLDQGLQFLIQYYNGEERAKGNILERFSAQQFPDLHSELNLSSLELGDSALYFCASSVATGAYNEQFFGPGTRLTVL.